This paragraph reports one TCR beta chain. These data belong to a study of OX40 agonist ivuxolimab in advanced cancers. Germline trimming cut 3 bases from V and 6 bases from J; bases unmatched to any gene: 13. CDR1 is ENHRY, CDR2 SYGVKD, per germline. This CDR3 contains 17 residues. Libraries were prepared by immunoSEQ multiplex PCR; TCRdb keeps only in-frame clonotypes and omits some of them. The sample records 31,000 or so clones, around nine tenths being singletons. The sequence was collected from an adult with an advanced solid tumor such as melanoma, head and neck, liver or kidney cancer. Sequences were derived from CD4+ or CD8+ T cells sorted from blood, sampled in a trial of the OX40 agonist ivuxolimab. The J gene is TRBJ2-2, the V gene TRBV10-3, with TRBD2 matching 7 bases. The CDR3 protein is CAISEKRDGYIAGELFF. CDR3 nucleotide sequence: TGTGCCATCAGTGAAAAGCGGGATGGTTATATCGCCGGGGAGCTGTTTTTT.